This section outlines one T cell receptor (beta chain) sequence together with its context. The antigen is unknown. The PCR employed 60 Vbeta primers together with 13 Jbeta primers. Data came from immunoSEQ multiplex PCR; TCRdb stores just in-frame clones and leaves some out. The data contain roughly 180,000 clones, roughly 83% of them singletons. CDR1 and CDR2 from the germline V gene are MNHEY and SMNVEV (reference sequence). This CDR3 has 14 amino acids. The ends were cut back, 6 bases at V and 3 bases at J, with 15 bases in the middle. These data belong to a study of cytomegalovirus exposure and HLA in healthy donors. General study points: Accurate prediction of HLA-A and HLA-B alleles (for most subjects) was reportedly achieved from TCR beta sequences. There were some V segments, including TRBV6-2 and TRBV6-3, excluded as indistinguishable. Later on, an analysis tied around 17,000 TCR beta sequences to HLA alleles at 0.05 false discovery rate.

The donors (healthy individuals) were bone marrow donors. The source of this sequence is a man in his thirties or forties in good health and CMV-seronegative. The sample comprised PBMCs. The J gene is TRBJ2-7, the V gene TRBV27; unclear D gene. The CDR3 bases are TGTGCCAGCAGAGATGCGGCACCCAGCTACGAGCAGTACTTC. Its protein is CASRDAAPSYEQYF.